The rows below give T cell receptor beta chains drawn from one sample of a study of CD8 T cells in Susac syndrome. TCRdb called the immunoSEQ multiplex PCR reads again in MiXCR, with one record for every CDR3 protein. The sample shows roughly 150,000 distinct CDR3 sequences, roughly 93% of them seen only once. Sequenced material: CD4+ T cells from PBMCs. These receptors came from a human donor in good health. Each CDR3 is given with its conserved first and last residue. D genes are given only for firm matches. Not every row has a clone size; where given, it reads once, few, many or a size class.

j_gene | v_gene | abundance | d_gene | CDR3aa | CDR3nt
TRBJ2-3 | TRBV3-1 | NA | NA | CASSQDIGGRSTDTQYF | TGTGCCAGCAGCCAAGATATCGGGGGCCGAAGCACAGATACGCAGTATTTT
TRBJ2-7 | TRBV20-1 | NA | TRBD2 | CSAGGGGTPAYEQYF | TGCAGTGCTGGGGGGGGAGGAACTCCCGCCTACGAGCAGTACTTC
TRBJ1-6 | TRBV7-9 | NA | TRBD1 | CASSWDSYNSPLHF | TGTGCCAGCAGCTGGGACAGCTATAATTCACCCCTCCACTTT
TRBJ2-7 | TRBV9 | NA | NA | CASSVAGGSEQYF | TGTGCCAGCAGCGTAGCTGGCGGGTCCGAGCAGTACTTC
TRBJ2-5 | TRBV5-1 | NA | TRBD1 | CASSLPRTGTETQYF | TGCGCCAGCAGCTTACCACGGACAGGGACAGAGACCCAGTACTTC
TRBJ1-1 | TRBV28 | NA | TRBD1 | CASSCRGQGCTEAFF | TGTGCCAGCAGTTGCCGCGGACAGGGCTGTACTGAAGCTTTCTTT
TRBJ1-6 | TRBV6-4 | NA | NA | CASSPSGSGNSPLHF | TGTGCCAGCAGTCCCTCCGGGTCCGGGAATTCACCCCTCCACTTT
TRBJ2-1 | TRBV18 | NA | TRBD1 | CASSSGQGANEQFF | TGTGCCAGCTCTTCTGGACAGGGGGCGAATGAGCAGTTCTTC
TRBJ2-2 | TRBV7-7 | NA | NA | CASTNLAVESTGELFF | TGTGCCAGCACCAATCTGGCGGTAGAGTCCACCGGGGAGCTGTTTTTT
TRBJ2-7 | TRBV19 | few | NA | CASSMKYEQYF | TGTGCCAGTAGTATGAAGTACGAGCAGTACTTC
TRBJ1-2 | TRBV19 | NA | NA | CASSKSSTVWEGYTF | TGTGCCAGTAGTAAATCCTCGACGGTCTGGGAAGGCTACACCTTC
TRBJ1-5 | TRBV19 | NA | NA | CASSIWVAGNQPQHF | TGTGCCAGTAGTATTTGGGTTGCGGGAAATCAGCCCCAGCATTTT
TRBJ2-2 | TRBV10-3 | once | NA | CAISVEVTGELFF | TGTGCCATCAGTGTTGAAGTCACCGGGGAGCTGTTTTTT
TRBJ2-7 | TRBV6-2/TRBV6-3 | NA | NA | CASSPPGTTSGQYF | TGTGCCAGCAGCCCCCCCGGGACGACATCTGGGCAGTACTTC
TRBJ2-7 | TRBV24-1 | NA | TRBD1 | CATSVATGIVMASYEQYF | TGTGCCACCAGTGTTGCGACAGGGATAGTAATGGCGTCCTACGAGCAGTACTTC
TRBJ1-2 | TRBV18 | NA | NA | CASSFDGFYGYTF | TGTGCCAGCTCGTTCGACGGATTCTATGGCTACACCTTC
TRBJ1-1 | TRBV5-1 | NA | NA | CASSLFRQATEAFF | TGCGCCAGCAGCTTGTTTCGGCAGGCCACTGAAGCTTTCTTT
TRBJ2-6 | TRBV5-1 | NA | NA | CASSLNGGPSSGANVLTF | TGCGCCAGCAGCTTGAACGGGGGGCCCAGCTCTGGGGCCAACGTCCTGACTTTC
TRBJ2-2 | TRBV9 | once | NA | CASSQTGIGTGELFF | TGTGCCAGCAGCCAAACAGGGATTGGAACCGGGGAGCTGTTTTTT
TRBJ1-4 | TRBV7-2 | NA | TRBD1 | CASSWRTGEYEKLFF | TGTGCCAGCAGCTGGCGGACAGGGGAGTATGAAAAACTGTTTTTT
TRBJ2-2 | TRBV9 | NA | TRBD1 | CASSSGDRFTGELFF | TGTGCCAGCAGCTCAGGGGACAGGTTCACCGGGGAGCTGTTTTTT
TRBJ2-3 | TRBV25-1 | NA | NA | CASSATGYSADTQYF | TGTGCCAGCAGTGCTACAGGGTACAGTGCAGATACGCAGTATTTT
TRBJ2-5 | TRBV25-1 | NA | NA | CASRTPGPPQGETQYF | TGTGCCAGCAGAACTCCTGGGCCTCCCCAAGGAGAGACCCAGTACTTC
TRBJ2-3 | TRBV2 | NA | NA | CASSQTDTQYF | TGTGCCAGCTCCCAGACAGATACGCAGTATTTT